Below, 29 T cell receptor beta chains from the same sample are listed, as sequenced in a study of metastatic and nonmetastatic thyroid tumors. Thyroid surgery was performed in patients who had received no treatment beforehand. TCRdb re-analyzed the PCR reads through MiXCR. The sample has about 4,700 clones, around 25% seen once. Specimen: tumor tissue. Receptor source: a male donor with papillary thyroid cancer or a benign thyroid nodule (not recorded which). Some clones in this sample may be carry-over from other donors' samples.

This clone has a handful of counts. The chain links TRBV6-1 to TRBJ2-1, with TRBD2 matching 12 bases. CDR1 MNHNS and CDR2 SASEGT come from the germline V gene. This CDR3 spans 15 amino acids. The ends lost 6 bases at V and 8 bases at J; junction bases unmatched: 8. The CDR3 region is CASRTSSGGAHEQFF. The CDR3 DNA reads as TGTGCCAGCAGGACTTCTAGCGGGGGGGCCCATGAGCAGTTCTTC.

This chain links TRBV4-3 with TRBJ1-5, with D uncertain. There are 15 residues in the CDR3. Deletions cut 0 bases from V and 7 bases from J, with 13 bases between. In germline, CDR1 is LGHNA, CDR2 YSLEER. This CDR3 reads CASSQDGRPWQPQHF. CDR3 nucleotides: TGCGCCAGCAGCCAAGACGGACGACCATGGCAGCCCCAGCATTTT.

The rearrangement links TRBV7-6 to TRBJ2-3; D possibly corresponds to TRBD1 (5 bases). CDR1 and CDR2 from the germline V gene are SGHVS and FNYEAQ. Trimming removed 1 base at V and 2 bases at J, with 7 bases between. The CDR3 has 14 residues. For the CDR3, the DNA is TGTGCCAGCAGCTTAGGGACAAACACAGATACGCAGTATTTT. It codes for CASSLGTNTDTQYF. Filled out from reference TRBV7-6 and TRBJ2-3, the complete variable domain reads GAGVSQSPRYKVTKRGQDVALRCDPISGHVSLYWYRQALGQGPEFLTYFNYEAQQDKSGLPNDRFSAERPEGSISTLTIQRTEQRDSAMYRCASSLGTNTDTQYFGPGTRLTVL.

This clone was seen a few times. The chain combines TRBV12-3 or TRBV12-4 with TRBJ1-1; D gene unclear. The V end was cut by 5 bases, the J end by 6 bases, with 19 bases between. The length of the CDR3 is 15 residues. The CDR3 loop is CASSPTPTLIAEAFF. CDR3 coding DNA: TGTGCCAGCAGTCCCACCCCGACTCTGATCGCTGAAGCTTTCTTT.

This clone was observed a handful of times. The chain recombines TRBV28 with TRBJ1-5; perhaps TRBD1 as D (5 bases). Per germline, CDR1 MDHEN and CDR2 SYDVKM. CDR3 length equals 17 residues. The germline V and J ends were trimmed by 5 bases and 4 bases, with 21 bases remaining between them. The CDR3 DNA sequence: TGTGCCAGCAGTGATTGCGGGGGAATAGTCATAAATCAGCCCCAGCATTTT. Translation: CASSDCGGIVINQPQHF. The whole variable domain, remainder taken from reference TRBV28 and TRBJ1-5, is DVKVTQSSRYLVKRTGEKVFLECVQDMDHENMFWYRQDPGLGLRLIYFSYDVKMKEKGDIPEGYSVSREKKERFSLILESASTNQTSMYLCASSDCGGIVINQPQHFGDGTRLSIL.

This clone counts as medium-sized (0.01 to 0.1%). A much bigger clone sits one base away, suggesting this may be a read error. V usage is TRBV6-1 and J usage is TRBJ2-7, with D perhaps TRBD1 (6 bases). There are 16 residues in the CDR3. Germline CDR1 reads MNHNS; CDR2 reads SASEGT. CDR3 sequence: CASREDERTATYEQYF. The CDR3, as DNA: TGTGCCAGCAGAGAAGATGAAAGGACAGCCACCTACGAGCAGTACTTC.

The genes are TRBV7-2 and TRBJ1-6, with a possible D match to TRBD1 (6 bases). V lost 6 bases to trimming and J lost 8 bases, with 14 bases between them. Germline values: CDR1 SGHTA, CDR2 FQGNSA. The CDR3 totals 14 residues. DNA of the CDR3: TGTGCCAGCAGTACCACAGGGCGAGATTCACCCCTCCACTTT. Encoded protein: CASSTTGRDSPLHF.

This clone has at least ten counts. The V gene is TRBV5-5, the J gene TRBJ2-6, with 7 positions matching TRBD1. Unmatched junction bases numbered 4, after V lost 4 bases and J lost 3 bases. The CDR3 has 15 residues. Germline lookup yields CDR1 SGHKS and CDR2 YYEKEE (reference sequence). Here the CDR3 reads CASSQGVSGANVLTF. The CDR3 bases are TGTGCCAGCAGCCAGGGGGTGAGTGGGGCCAACGTCCTGACTTTC.

This clone is categorized as large. The chain joins TRBV6-1 to TRBJ1-3, with D maybe TRBD1 (6 bases). V lost 7 bases to trimming and J lost 4 bases, with 11 bases between them. Germline loops: CDR1 MNHNS, CDR2 SASEGT. There are 13 residues in the CDR3. The CDR3 loop reads CASMQGPGNTIYF. The CDR3 DNA follows: TGTGCCAGCATGCAGGGGCCAGGAAACACCATATATTTT.

By share, this clone ranks as medium-sized. The rearrangement links TRBV9 to TRBJ2-5, with 7 bases aligning to TRBD1. Germline CDR1 SGDLS, CDR2 YYNGEE. The V and J ends lost 4 bases and 2 bases, in that order; junction bases with no gene match: 8. The CDR3 runs 15 residues. CDR3 protein: CASSPHGQEQETQYF. As DNA, the CDR3 is TGTGCCAGCAGCCCCCACGGACAGGAGCAAGAGACCCAGTACTTC.

In its sample, this clone was seen a few times. The chain links TRBV28 to TRBJ1-5; the match to TRBD1 covers 11 bases. After removal of 4 bases from V and 7 bases from J, the junction contained 6 bases not matched to a gene. The CDR3 sequence is 15 residues long. Germline lookup yields CDR1 MDHEN and CDR2 SYDVKM. CDR3 nucleotides: TGTGCCAGCAGTTCCGGACAGGGGGCCGGCCAGCCCCAGCATTTT. Translated, it gives CASSSGQGAGQPQHF.

This clone was found many times. The chain employs TRBV28 and TRBJ2-7, with a tentative D call TRBD1 (5 bases). The CDR3 has 15 amino acids. V shed 5 bases and J shed 5 bases, with 19 bases lying between them. Per germline, CDR1 MDHEN and CDR2 SYDVKM. The CDR3 nucleotides are TGTGCCAGCAGTCCCACTGTGAAGAACAGGCACGAGCAGTACTTC. Translated, it gives CASSPTVKNRHEQYF.

There are a few counts of this clone. The rearrangement links TRBV6-5 to TRBJ2-2; the match to TRBD1 covers 8 bases. CDR1 and CDR2 (germline): MNHEY, SVGAGI. V lost 0 bases, J lost 4 bases, and 7 bases stayed unmatched. CDR3 length: 17 amino acids. This chain's CDR3 is CASSYSSGGSSTGELFF. The CDR3 region has the DNA TGTGCCAGCAGTTACTCGTCAGGGGGCAGTAGCACCGGGGAGCTGTTTTTT.

The genes are TRBV12-3 or TRBV12-4 and TRBJ2-3, with 12 bases lining up with TRBD2. After removal of 1 base from V and 6 bases from J, the junction contained 14 bases not matched to a gene. The CDR3 loop spans 19 amino acids. In DNA, the CDR3 is TGTGCCAGCAGTTTAGGTTCGTCCCTAGCGGGAGGGCCGTGGGATACGCAGTATTTT. The encoded protein is CASSLGSSLAGGPWDTQYF.

This clone showed up many times. The genes are TRBV6-1 and TRBJ2-7; 8 positions match TRBD2. Germline-derived CDR1 and CDR2 are MNHNS and SASEGT. This CDR3 is 14 amino acids long. Trimming took 5 bases from V and 3 from J; bases not matched to a gene: 6. The CDR3 nucleotides read TGTGCCAGCAGTAAAACGGGAGGGGTCTACGAGCAGTACTTC. The encoded protein is CASSKTGGVYEQYF.

This clone is classed as large. The chain has TRBV20-1 and TRBJ2-7, with no clear D. The germline V gene has CDR1 DFQATT and CDR2 SNEGSKA (reference sequence). The CDR3 loop spans 11 amino acids. The V and J ends lost 0 bases and 7 bases respectively, with 7 bases between them. In DNA, the CDR3 is TGCAGTGCTAGAGATGGCCGAGAGCAGTACTTC. Translation gives CSARDGREQYF.

Relative to its sample, this clone is medium-sized (0.01 to 0.1%). The chain couples TRBV3-2 to TRBJ2-2; the DNA was not used to check the table's D call, TRBD2. TRBV3-2 represents a pseudogene. This CDR3 contains 17 residues. The CDR3 sequence is CASSQDSLAGVPGELFF. CDR3 nucleotides: TGTGCCAGCAGCCAAGATAGCCTAGCGGGAGTTCCAGGGGAGCTGTTTTTT.

This clone ranks as medium-sized (0.01 to 0.1%). The chain joins TRBV6-5 to TRBJ2-3, with a possible D match to TRBD2 (6 bases). Germline V gene lookup returns CDR1 MNHEY and CDR2 SVGAGI. V was cut by 4 bases and J by 2 bases, with 19 bases left in between. The CDR3 spans 17 residues. The CDR3 here is CASSSLRREGSTDTQYF. Here the CDR3 DNA reads TGTGCCAGCAGTTCCCTTCGGCGGGAAGGTTCCACAGATACGCAGTATTTT.

The rearrangement joins TRBV6-5 to TRBJ1-2; 8 positions match TRBD1. The V segment lost 5 bases and the J segment 8 bases; nucleotides outside the gene matches: 10. The CDR3 is made up of 14 amino acids. Germline CDR1 MNHEY, CDR2 SVGAGI. CDR3 sequence: CASSPRQGRDGYTF. The CDR3 nucleotides are TGTGCCAGCAGTCCTCGACAGGGGCGCGACGGCTACACCTTC.

By share, this clone ranks as medium-sized. The V gene is TRBV15, the J gene TRBJ2-1; D possibly matches TRBD1 or TRBD2 (5 bases each). Between the trimmed V and J ends, which lost 0 bases and 6 bases, there was a span of 15 bases. The CDR3 totals 16 residues. Germline CDR1 is LNHNV and CDR2 is YYDKDF (reference sequence). CDR3 region: CATSRDLARGVNEQFF. The CDR3 DNA follows: TGTGCCACCAGCAGAGATCTCGCCAGAGGGGTCAATGAGCAGTTCTTC. The full variable domain, rest sourced from reference TRBV15 and TRBJ2-1, is DAMVIQNPRYQVTQFGKPVTLSCSQTLNHNVMYWYQQKSSQAPKLLFHYYDKDFNNEADTPDNFQSRRPNTSFCFLDIRSPGLGDTAMYLCATSRDLARGVNEQFFGPGTRLTVL.

Within the sample, this clone is medium-sized. The chain is built from TRBV19 and TRBJ2-7; a weak D match, TRBD2 (5 bases). V lost 5 bases and J 0 bases, leaving 23 bases between the germline ends. Germline loops: CDR1 LNHDA, CDR2 SQIVND (reference sequence). There are 18 residues in the CDR3. CDR3 region: CASSFKAGLMGSSYEQYF. In nucleotides, the CDR3 is TGTGCCAGTAGTTTCAAAGCCGGCCTCATGGGGAGCTCCTACGAGCAGTACTTC.

This rearrangement joins TRBV6-1 to TRBJ2-6; no clear D gene. The germline CDR1 and CDR2 sequences are MNHNS and SASEGT. V was cut by 6 bases and J by 0 bases, with 9 bases left in between. This CDR3 comprises 15 residues. CDR3 in DNA: TGTGCCAGCAGGGTACAGCCCTCTGGGGCCAACGTCCTGACTTTC. Residues: CASRVQPSGANVLTF.

The chain is built from TRBV5-1 and TRBJ2-1; 11 bases fit TRBD2. CDR3 length: 19 amino acids. From germline, CDR1 is SGHRS and CDR2 YFSETQ. Germline trimming cut 4 bases from V and 0 bases from J; bases unmatched to any gene: 12. CDR3 sequence reads: CASSEGTSGKSSSYNEQFF. CDR3 bases: TGCGCCAGCAGCGAAGGGACTAGCGGAAAATCGAGCTCCTACAATGAGCAGTTCTTC.

CDR3 in DNA: TGCAGTGCTAGAGTTACCCGGGAGACCCAGTACTTC. Protein sequence: CSARVTRETQYF. The V call is TRBV20-1, the J call TRBJ2-5; D gene uncertain. Germline V gene data show CDR1 as DFQATT and CDR2 as SNEGSKA (reference sequence). The V end lost 1 base, the J end lost 5 bases, and 8 bases lay between the germline ends. This CDR3 spans 12 amino acids.

The rearrangement links TRBV11-3 to TRBJ2-7; unclear D gene. This CDR3 spans 12 amino acids. Germline CDR1 SGHNT, CDR2 YENEEA. Trimming stripped 7 bases from V and 0 bases from J, with 7 bases between. In nucleotides, the CDR3 is TGTGCCAGCACCCTGAGCTCCTACGAGCAGTACTTC. It translates to CASTLSSYEQYF. The full variable domain, with the rest looked up from reference TRBV11-3 and TRBJ2-7, is EAGVVQSPRYKIIEKKQPVAFWCNPISGHNTLYWYLQNLGQGPELLIRYENEEAVDDSQLPKDRFSAERLKGVDSTLKIQPAELGDSAVYLCASTLSSYEQYFGPGTRLTVT.

This clone is medium-sized (0.01 to 0.1%) within its sample. The gene calls are TRBV7-2 and TRBJ2-7; D possibly corresponds to TRBD1 (5 bases). The CDR3 totals 13 residues. The ends were cut back, 3 bases at V and 5 bases at J, with 11 bases in the middle. Germline V gene data show CDR1 as SGHTA and CDR2 as FQGNSA. The CDR3 protein is CASSFRAPHEQYF. As DNA, the CDR3 is TGTGCCAGCAGCTTCAGGGCTCCTCACGAGCAGTACTTC.

The chain is built from TRBV6-1 and TRBJ1-2; TRBD1 matches 7 bases. Germline lookup yields CDR1 MNHNS and CDR2 SASEGT. The V and J ends lost 4 bases and 4 bases, in that order; junction bases with no gene match: 6. The CDR3 is 14 amino acids. CDR3 in DNA: TGTGCCAGCAGTGGATACAGGGGAGGCTATGGCTACACCTTC. Amino acid sequence: CASSGYRGGYGYTF.

By share of the sample, this clone is medium-sized. The chain has TRBV20-1 and TRBJ2-7, with D possibly TRBD1 on 5 matching bases. The CDR3 contains 15 residues. The germline V gene has CDR1 DFQATT and CDR2 SNEGSKA (reference sequence). The V and J ends lost 6 bases and 2 bases respectively, with 20 bases between them. The CDR3 region has the DNA TGCAGTGCCACCACCCCCGAATCAGGGCCCTACGAGCAGTACTTC. Its translation: CSATTPESGPYEQYF.

This clone was seen only once. The rearrangement uses TRBV20-1 and TRBJ2-1, with 12 bases lining up with TRBD2. CDR1 and CDR2 (germline): DFQATT, SNEGSKA (reference sequence). The V and J ends lost 6 bases and 5 bases, in that order; junction bases with no gene match: 11. The CDR3 spans 16 residues. The CDR3 loop is CSALTSGRTRNNEQFF. CDR3 sequence (DNA): TGCAGTGCACTTACTAGCGGGAGGACTAGGAACAATGAGCAGTTCTTC.